This passage covers 8 T cell receptor beta chains from one sample sequenced in a study of CD8 T cells in ankylosing spondylitis. TCRdb itself ran the 5' RACE reads through MiXCR, one entry per CDR3 protein. Here the sample spans 350,000 to 400,000 distinct CDR3 sequences, about 20% being singletons. Sequenced input: blood, either unsorted or a sorted T cell fraction (not recorded which). These receptors originate from a male donor with ankylosing spondylitis or in good health (not recorded which).

This chain connects TRBV11-2 to TRBJ2-7, with D uncertain. The V end was cut by 5 bases, the J end by 4 bases, with 21 bases between. Germline values: CDR1 SGHAT, CDR2 FQNNGV. CDR3 length: 16 residues. For the CDR3, the DNA is TGTGCCAGCAGCCAAGTAGCCAGGACGCTATTTTACGAGCAGTACTTC. Translated, it gives CASSQVARTLFYEQYF.

In DNA, the CDR3 is TGTGCCAGCAGCTTATGGCCCGGGACTAGCGGGGACGCTAGCACAGATACGCAGTATTTT. It specifies CASSLWPGTSGDASTDTQYF. The chain links TRBV11-2 to TRBJ2-3, with 13 bases identical to TRBD2. Per germline, CDR1 SGHAT and CDR2 FQNNGV. The CDR3 is 20 residues long. Trimming at V came to 2 bases and at J to 0 bases, leaving 11 bases not matched to a gene.

This clonotype was detected only a few times. This chain joins TRBV11-2 and TRBJ2-5, with D uncertain. CDR3 size: 13 residues. V lost 5 bases and J 4 bases, leaving 11 bases between the germline ends. Germline CDR1 and CDR2: SGHAT and FQNNGV. The CDR3 DNA sequence: TGTGCCAGCAGCCTGGGGTTTGGAGAGACCCAGTACTTC. This encodes CASSLGFGETQYF.

V is TRBV20-1 and J is TRBJ2-1; 7 bases map to TRBD2. V lost 5 bases, J lost 0 bases, and 13 bases stayed unmatched. Germline lookup yields CDR1 DFQATT and CDR2 SNEGSKA (reference sequence). CDR3 length equals 17 residues. CDR3 nucleotides: TGCAGTGCTCGCTTTATCTCTAGCGGAGTCTCCTACAATGAGCAGTTCTTC. Amino acid sequence: CSARFISSGVSYNEQFF.

This chain links TRBV9 with TRBJ2-6, with D perhaps matching TRBD1 (6 bases). This CDR3 is built from 17 residues. Trimming took 3 bases from V and 2 from J, leaving 15 bases between them. Per the germline V gene, CDR1 is SGDLS and CDR2 is YYNGEE. CDR3 loop: CASSDNRVRAGANVLTF. Here the CDR3 DNA reads TGTGCCAGCAGCGACAACAGGGTAAGAGCTGGGGCCAACGTCCTGACTTTC.

V usage is TRBV4-1 and J usage is TRBJ2-7; TRBD2 might be the D (5 bases). Per the germline V gene, CDR1 is MGHRA and CDR2 is YSYEKL. The CDR3 has 15 amino acids. Trimming took off 6 bases at V and 6 bases at J, with 21 bases between the two ends. The DNA for the CDR3 is TGCGCCAGCAGTCTCCATCTGGGGAAGGAGGTCGAGCAGTACTTC. It is translated as CASSLHLGKEVEQYF.

The chain joins TRBV14 to TRBJ1-1, with 7 bases matching TRBD1. The junction had 4 bases not matched to a gene; V was cut back by 3 bases and J by 6 bases. The CDR3 is 13 residues long. Germline CDR1 is SGHDN and CDR2 is FVKESK. This CDR3 reads CASSHTTGSEAFF. CDR3 bases: TGTGCCAGCAGCCATACGACAGGGTCTGAAGCTTTCTTT.

This clonotype was seen more than once but under ten times. The chain links TRBV10-1 to TRBJ2-5; D is undetermined. The V end was cut by 2 bases, the J end by 1 base, with 8 bases between. CDR1 WNHNN and CDR2 SYGVQD come from the germline V gene (reference sequence). The length of the CDR3 is 14 residues. CDR3 loop: CASSEKGTQETQYF. CDR3 coding DNA: TGCGCCAGCAGTGAGAAGGGCACCCAAGAGACCCAGTACTTC.